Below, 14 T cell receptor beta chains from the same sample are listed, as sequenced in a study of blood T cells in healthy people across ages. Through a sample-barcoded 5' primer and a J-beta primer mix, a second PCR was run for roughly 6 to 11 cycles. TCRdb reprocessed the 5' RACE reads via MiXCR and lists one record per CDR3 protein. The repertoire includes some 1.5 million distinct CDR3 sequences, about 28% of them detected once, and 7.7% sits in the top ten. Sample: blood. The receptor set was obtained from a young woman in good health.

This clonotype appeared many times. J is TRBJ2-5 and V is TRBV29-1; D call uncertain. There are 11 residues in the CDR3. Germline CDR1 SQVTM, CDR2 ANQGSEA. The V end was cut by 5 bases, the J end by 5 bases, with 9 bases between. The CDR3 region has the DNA TGCAGCGTTAGGTTGATGGAGACCCAGTACTTC. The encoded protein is CSVRLMETQYF.

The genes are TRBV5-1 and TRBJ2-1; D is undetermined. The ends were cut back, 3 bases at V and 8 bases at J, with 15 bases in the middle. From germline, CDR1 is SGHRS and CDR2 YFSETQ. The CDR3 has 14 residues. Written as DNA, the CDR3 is TGCGCCAGCAGCTCCCGACCAGCTAGGGATGAGCAGTTCTTC. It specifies CASSSRPARDEQFF.

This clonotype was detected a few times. Here the CDR3 DNA reads TGCGCCAGCAGCGCACCGGGACAGGGTGTAGATACGCAGTATTTT. As protein: CASSAPGQGVDTQYF. V usage is TRBV5-1 and J usage is TRBJ2-3; TRBD1 agrees at 9 bases. With V trimmed by 4 bases and J by 5 bases, 8 bases remained unmatched. The CDR3 is made up of 15 amino acids. Per the germline V gene, CDR1 is SGHRS and CDR2 is YFSETQ.

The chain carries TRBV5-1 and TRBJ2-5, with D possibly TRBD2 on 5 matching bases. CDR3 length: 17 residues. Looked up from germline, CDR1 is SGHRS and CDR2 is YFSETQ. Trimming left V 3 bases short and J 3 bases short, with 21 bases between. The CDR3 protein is CASSSPTGLNTKETQYF. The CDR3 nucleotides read TGCGCCAGCAGCTCGCCAACGGGATTAAATACCAAAGAGACCCAGTACTTC.

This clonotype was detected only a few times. CDR3 bases: TGTGCCAGCAGCTCCTTCGACAGGAGCGAGCAGTACTTC. It translates to CASSSFDRSEQYF. The V gene is TRBV7-2, the J gene TRBJ2-5; possible D gene TRBD1, 6 bases. The end of the DNA aligns better with TRBJ2-7, so the J call may be wrong. CDR1 and CDR2 (germline): SGHTA, FQGNSA. The CDR3 extends over 13 amino acids.

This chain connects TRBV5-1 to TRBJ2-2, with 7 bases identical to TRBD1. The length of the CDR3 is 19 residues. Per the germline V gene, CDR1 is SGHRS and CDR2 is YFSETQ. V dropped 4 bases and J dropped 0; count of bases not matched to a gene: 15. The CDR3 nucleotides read TGCGCCAGCAGCGTACACCCGACAGGGCTCGGGGCGAACACCGGGGAGCTGTTTTTT. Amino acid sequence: CASSVHPTGLGANTGELFF.

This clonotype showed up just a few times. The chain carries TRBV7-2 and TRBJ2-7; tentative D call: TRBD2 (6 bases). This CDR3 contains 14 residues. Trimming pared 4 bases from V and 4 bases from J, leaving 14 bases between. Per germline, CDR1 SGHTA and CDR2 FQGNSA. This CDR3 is CASSYSRAGYEQYF. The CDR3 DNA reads TGTGCCAGCAGCTACTCCCGGGCGGGATACGAGCAGTACTTC.

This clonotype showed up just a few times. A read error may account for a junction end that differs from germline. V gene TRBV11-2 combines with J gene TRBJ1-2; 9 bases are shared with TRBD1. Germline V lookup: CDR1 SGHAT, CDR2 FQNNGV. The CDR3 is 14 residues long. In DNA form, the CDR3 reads TGCGCCAGCAGCTTAGGGACAGGGTCTGGGGGCTACACCTTC. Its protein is CASSLGTGSGGYTF.

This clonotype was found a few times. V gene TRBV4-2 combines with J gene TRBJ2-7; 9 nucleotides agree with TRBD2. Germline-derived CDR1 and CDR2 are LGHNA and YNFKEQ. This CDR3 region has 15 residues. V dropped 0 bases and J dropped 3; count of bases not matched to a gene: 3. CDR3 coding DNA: TGTGCCAGCAGCCAAGAGGTGACTAGCGGCTACGAGCAGTACTTC. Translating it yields CASSQEVTSGYEQYF.

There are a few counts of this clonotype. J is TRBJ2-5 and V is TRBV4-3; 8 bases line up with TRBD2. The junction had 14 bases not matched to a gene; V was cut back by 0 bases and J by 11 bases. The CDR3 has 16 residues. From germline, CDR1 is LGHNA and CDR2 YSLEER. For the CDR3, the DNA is TGCGCCAGCAGCCAAGATTCGGGACTAGGAGCTAATGAGCAGTACTTC. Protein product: CASSQDSGLGANEQYF.

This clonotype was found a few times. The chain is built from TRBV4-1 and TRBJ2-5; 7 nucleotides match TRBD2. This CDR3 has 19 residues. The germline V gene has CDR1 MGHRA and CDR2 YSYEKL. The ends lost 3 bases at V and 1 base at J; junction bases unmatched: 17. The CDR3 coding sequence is TGCGCCAGCAGCCACCCCTTTGGGGGAGCGGGGAGCCTCCAAGAGACCCAGTACTTC. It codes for CASSHPFGGAGSLQETQYF.

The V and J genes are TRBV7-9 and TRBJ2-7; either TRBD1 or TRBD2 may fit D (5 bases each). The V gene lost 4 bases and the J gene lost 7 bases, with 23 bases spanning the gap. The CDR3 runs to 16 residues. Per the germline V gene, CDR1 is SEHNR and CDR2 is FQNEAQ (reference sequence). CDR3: CASSSARGRAFGEQYF. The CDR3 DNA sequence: TGTGCCAGCAGCTCGGCCCGGGGCAGGGCCTTTGGTGAGCAGTACTTC. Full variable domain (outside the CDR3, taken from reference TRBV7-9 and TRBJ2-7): DTGVSQNPRHKITKRGQNVTFRCDPISEHNRLYWYRQTLGQGPEFLTYFQNEAQLEKSRLLSDRFSAERPKGSFSTLEIQRTEQGDSAMYLCASSSARGRAFGEQYFGPGTRLTVT.

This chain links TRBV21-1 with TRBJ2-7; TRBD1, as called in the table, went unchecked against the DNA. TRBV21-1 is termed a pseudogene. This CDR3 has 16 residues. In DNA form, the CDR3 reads TGTGCCAGCAGCTCAACCCCCCAGGTTAAATCCTACGAGCAGTACTTC. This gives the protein CASSSTPQVKSYEQYF.

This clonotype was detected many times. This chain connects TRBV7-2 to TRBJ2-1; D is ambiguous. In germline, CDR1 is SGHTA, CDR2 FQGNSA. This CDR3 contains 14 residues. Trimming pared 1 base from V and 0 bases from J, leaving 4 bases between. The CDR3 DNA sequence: TGTGCCAGCAGCTTAGACTACTCCTACAATGAGCAGTTCTTC. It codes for CASSLDYSYNEQFF.